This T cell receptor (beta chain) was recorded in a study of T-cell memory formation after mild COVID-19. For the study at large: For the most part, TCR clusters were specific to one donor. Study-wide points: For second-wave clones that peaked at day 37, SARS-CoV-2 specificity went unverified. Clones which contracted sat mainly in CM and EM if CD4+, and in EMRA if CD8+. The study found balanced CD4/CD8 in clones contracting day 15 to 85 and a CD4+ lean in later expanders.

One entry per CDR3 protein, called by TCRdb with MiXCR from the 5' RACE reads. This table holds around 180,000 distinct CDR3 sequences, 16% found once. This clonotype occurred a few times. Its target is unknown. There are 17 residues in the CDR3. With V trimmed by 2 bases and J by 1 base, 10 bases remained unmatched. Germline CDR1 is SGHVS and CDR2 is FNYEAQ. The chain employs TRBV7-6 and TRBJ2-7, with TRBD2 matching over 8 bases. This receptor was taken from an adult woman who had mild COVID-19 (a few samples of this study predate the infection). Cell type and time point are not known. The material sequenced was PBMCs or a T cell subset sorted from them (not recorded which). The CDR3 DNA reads TGTGCCAGCAGCTTATTGCCAAGAAGCGGGAGATCCTACGAGCAGTACTTC. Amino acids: CASSLLPRSGRSYEQYF.